A selection of T cell receptor beta chains follows, all from one sample in a study of cytomegalovirus exposure and HLA in healthy donors. The table came from immunoSEQ multiplex PCR; TCRdb's copy has only in-frame clones and leaves some out. The sample lists around 190,000 clones, roughly four fifths occurring once. The material sequenced was PBMCs. These receptors came from a woman in her thirties in good health and CMV-seropositive. Both conserved end residues are part of each CDR3. A D gene is named only where the DNA matches it firmly. Size is stated for part of the rows, as once, few or many counts, or as a class when the clone is expanded.

CDR3 protein: CASSFTRYEQYF
CDR3 DNA: TGTGCCAGCAGCTTCACTCGGTACGAGCAGTACTTC
clone size: -
J gene: TRBJ2-7
D gene: -
V gene: TRBV7-8

CDR3 protein: CASSVHTNIQYF
CDR3 DNA: TGTGCCAGCAGTGTTCACACAAACATTCAGTACTTC
clone size: few
J gene: TRBJ2-4
D gene: -
V gene: TRBV2

CDR3 protein: CASSFSGVPEQFF
CDR3 DNA: TGTGCCAGCAGCTTCTCGGGAGTTCCTGAGCAGTTCTTC
clone size: -
J gene: TRBJ2-1
D gene: -
V gene: TRBV5-4

CDR3 protein: CASSYGQGSSYNEQFF
CDR3 DNA: TGTGCCAGCAGTTACGGGCAGGGCTCCTCCTACAATGAGCAGTTCTTC
clone size: -
J gene: TRBJ2-1
D gene: -
V gene: TRBV6-5

CDR3 protein: CASSLLRQDRGREQYF
CDR3 DNA: TGTGCCAGCAGTTTATTACGGCAGGACAGGGGAAGGGAGCAGTACTTC
clone size: few
J gene: TRBJ2-7
D gene: TRBD1
V gene: TRBV27

CDR3 protein: CASSQERSGFHEQYF
CDR3 DNA: TGTGCCAGCAGCCAAGAACGCTCCGGGTTCCACGAGCAGTACTTC
clone size: -
J gene: TRBJ2-7
D gene: -
V gene: TRBV14

CDR3 protein: CASSPRLGSGRQETQYF
CDR3 DNA: TGTGCCAGCTCACCCCGTTTAGGTAGCGGGAGACAAGAGACCCAGTACTTC
clone size: -
J gene: TRBJ2-5
D gene: TRBD2
V gene: TRBV18

CDR3 protein: CASSYFKRASYEQYF
CDR3 DNA: TGTGCCAGCAGTTACTTCAAGCGGGCCTCCTACGAGCAGTACTTC
clone size: -
J gene: TRBJ2-7
D gene: -
V gene: TRBV6-5

CDR3 protein: CASSEVGDEQFF
CDR3 DNA: TGTGCCAGCAGTGAAGTAGGGGATGAGCAGTTCTTC
clone size: -
J gene: TRBJ2-1
D gene: -
V gene: TRBV2

CDR3 protein: CASSTTRTGRRGYTF
CDR3 DNA: TGTGCCAGTAGTACCACCCGGACAGGGCGTCGGGGCTACACCTTC
clone size: once
J gene: TRBJ1-2
D gene: TRBD1
V gene: TRBV19

CDR3 protein: CASSFPGGASREQYF
CDR3 DNA: TGTGCCAGCAGCTTCCCAGGGGGCGCTTCCCGCGAGCAGTACTTC
clone size: -
J gene: TRBJ2-7
D gene: TRBD1
V gene: TRBV11-2

CDR3 protein: CSVEDRKGQDYGYTF
CDR3 DNA: TGCAGCGTTGAAGATCGAAAGGGGCAAGACTATGGCTACACCTTC
clone size: -
J gene: TRBJ1-2
D gene: -
V gene: TRBV29-1

CDR3 protein: CASSLSEAGPSSYEQYF
CDR3 DNA: TGTGCCAGCAGCCTATCCGAAGCGGGGCCCAGCTCCTACGAGCAGTACTTC
clone size: -
J gene: TRBJ2-7
D gene: TRBD2
V gene: TRBV7-6

CDR3 protein: CASSDSPSAEQFF
CDR3 DNA: TGTGCCAGCAGTGACTCCCCTAGTGCTGAGCAGTTCTTC
clone size: -
J gene: TRBJ2-1
D gene: -
V gene: TRBV6-4

CDR3 protein: CASSLGAGGPYEQYF
CDR3 DNA: TGTGCCAGCAGCTTGGGTGCAGGGGGCCCTTACGAGCAGTACTTC
clone size: -
J gene: TRBJ2-7
D gene: TRBD1
V gene: TRBV5-8

CDR3 protein: CASSLGGGPNTGELFF
CDR3 DNA: TGTGCCAGCAGCCTCGGGGGGGGCCCGAACACCGGGGAGCTGTTTTTT
clone size: many
J gene: TRBJ2-2
D gene: TRBD2
V gene: TRBV5-4

CDR3 protein: CASRGLAENTGELFF
CDR3 DNA: TGTGCCAGCAGGGGACTAGCGGAGAACACCGGGGAGCTGTTTTTT
clone size: few
J gene: TRBJ2-2
D gene: TRBD2
V gene: TRBV4-2

CDR3 protein: CASAFLGGVAYEQYF
CDR3 DNA: TGTGCCAGCGCCTTCCTAGGGGGAGTTGCGTACGAGCAGTACTTC
clone size: -
J gene: TRBJ2-7
D gene: -
V gene: TRBV28

CDR3 protein: CASRSGEVGELFF
CDR3 DNA: TGTGCCAGCAGGTCAGGGGAAGTCGGGGAGCTGTTTTTT
clone size: -
J gene: TRBJ2-2
D gene: -
V gene: TRBV6-1

CDR3 protein: CSVEETSGRDAFF
CDR3 DNA: TGCAGCGTTGAAGAGACTAGCGGGAGGGATGCGTTCTTC
clone size: -
J gene: TRBJ2-1
D gene: TRBD2
V gene: TRBV29-1

CDR3 protein: CASSSTGEGNTGELFF
CDR3 DNA: TGCGCCAGCAGCTCAACAGGGGAAGGGAACACCGGGGAGCTGTTTTTT
clone size: -
J gene: TRBJ2-2
D gene: TRBD1
V gene: TRBV5-1

CDR3 protein: CASSVGHLDEQFF
CDR3 DNA: TGTGCCAGCAGTGTCGGACACCTGGATGAGCAGTTCTTC
clone size: -
J gene: TRBJ2-1
D gene: -
V gene: TRBV2